This T cell receptor beta chain was obtained from a study of CD4 T cells in relation to SARS-CoV-2 and coronaviruses. Per germline, CDR1 SGHVS and CDR2 FNYEAQ. This CDR3 region has 15 residues. With 5 bases removed from V and 7 bases from J, the gap between germline ends came to 21 bases. Only in-frame clones appear in the TCRdb table, and some are missing; sequencing was by immunoSEQ multiplex PCR. This table has 60,000 or so clones, about 95% appearing once. Before the COVID-19 pandemic, during about 2010-2018, CD4+ T cells were taken from unexposed donors. The gene calls are TRBV7-6 and TRBJ2-7, with D tentatively TRBD1 or TRBD2 (7 bases each). The sequence derives from a human donor in good health. The sample consisted of naive CD4+ T cells from PBMCs. Subset specified: naive CD4+ T cells isolated by negative enrichment. CDR3 coding DNA: TGTGCCAGCAGCCTCGCCCCGACAGGGAGGGGGGAGCAGTACTTC. Its protein product is CASSLAPTGRGEQYF.